This TCR beta chain was captured by sequencing in a study of vaccination and CD4 T cells after COVID-19. For the study at large: Median time from COVID diagnosis to post-COVID sampling was 101 days (35 to 161). Overlapping peptides of the spike proteins of SARS-CoV-2, HCoV-NL63, HCoV-OC43 and HCoV-229E were used for cell stimulation.

Oncomine TCR Beta short-read sequencing was applied to DNA from cultured CD4+ T cells. TCRdb reprocessed the PCR reads via MiXCR and lists one record per CDR3 protein. The sample lists about 20,000 distinct CDR3 sequences, over 35% occurring once. As to treatment: approximately nine-day PBMC culture with coronavirus spike peptide pools or control peptides (ViraFEST assay). Peptide pools at 9.5 to 10 ug/ml and IL-2 at 10 IU/ml were added to cultures of a few million PBMCs per well. Remarks on this clonotype: What it binds is not known.

The CDR3 runs 15 residues. The ends lost 0 bases at V and 3 bases at J; junction bases unmatched: 3. Looked up from germline, CDR1 is SGHTA and CDR2 is FQGNSA. The V and J genes are TRBV7-2 and TRBJ2-7, with 9 bases lining up with TRBD2. Source: CD4+ T cells from blood, cultured in vitro, taken before SARS-CoV-2 vaccination. This clonotype was obtained from a human donor who received a COVID-19 vaccine. This CDR3 reads CASSLASGGDYEQYF. CDR3 nucleotides: TGTGCCAGCAGCTTAGCTAGCGGGGGTGACTACGAGCAGTACTTC.